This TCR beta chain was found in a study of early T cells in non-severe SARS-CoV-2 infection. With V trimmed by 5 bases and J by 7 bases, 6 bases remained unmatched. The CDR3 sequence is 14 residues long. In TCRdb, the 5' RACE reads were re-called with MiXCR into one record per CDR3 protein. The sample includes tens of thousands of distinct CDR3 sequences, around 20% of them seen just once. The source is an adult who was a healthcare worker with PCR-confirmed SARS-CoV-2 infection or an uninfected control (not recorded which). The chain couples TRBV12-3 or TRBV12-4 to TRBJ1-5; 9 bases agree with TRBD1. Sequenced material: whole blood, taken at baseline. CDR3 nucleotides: TGTGCCAGCAGTCCGGGACAGGGAGTCCAGCCCCAGCATTTT. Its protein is CASSPGQGVQPQHF.